The 15 T cell receptor beta chains below were found in one sample sequenced in a study of human T cells and chemical hapten exposure. A single record per CDR3 protein comes from TCRdb applying MiXCR to the RACE reads. The table has about 53,000 distinct CDR3 sequences, more than 8% seen once. Indicated time point: pre-sensitization, week 0. Documented treatment: therapeutic diphenylcyclopropenone sensitization with weekly scalp DPC. The sample consisted of whole blood, taken in connection with sensitization to the hapten diphenylcyclopropenone (DPC). The source of these receptors is a man between 35 and 55 years old with alopecia areata. Some clones in this sample may be carry-over from other donors' samples.

The chain combines TRBV7-2 with TRBJ2-7; 12 bases align to TRBD2. CDR1 SGHTA and CDR2 FQGNSA come from the germline V gene. V was pared by 5 bases and J by 4 bases, with 6 bases of the junction left unmatched. The CDR3 has 15 residues. CDR3 sequence reads: CASSPSGTSGYEQYF. The CDR3 DNA follows: TGTGCCAGCAGCCCCTCGGGGACTAGCGGGTACGAGCAGTACTTC. The full variable domain, in which reference TRBV7-2 and TRBJ2-7 provide the parts outside the CDR3, is GAGVSQSPSNKVTEKGKDVELRCDPISGHTALYWYRQSLGQGLEFLIYFQGNSAPDKSGLPSDRFSAERTGGSVSTLTIQRTQQEDSAVYLCASSPSGTSGYEQYFGPGTRLTVT.

This clonotype was seen only a few times. A junction end diverges from the germline sequence, so it may reflect a read error. The chain carries TRBV11-2 and TRBJ2-2; 7 bases fit TRBD1. This CDR3 is 16 amino acids long. Germline V lookup: CDR1 SGHAT, CDR2 FQNNGV. CDR3 sequence: CASSVDRDRDTGELFF. The CDR3, as DNA: TGTGCCAGCAGCGTAGACCGGGACAGAGACACCGGGGAGCTGTTTTTT.

The rearrangement uses TRBV20-1 and TRBJ1-1; 11 positions agree with TRBD1. In germline, CDR1 is DFQATT, CDR2 SNEGSKA (reference sequence). The CDR3 consists of 13 residues. J lost 5 bases, V lost 4 bases, and 3 bases had no gene match. The CDR3: CSATDRGRTEAFF. CDR3 coding DNA: TGCAGTGCTACGGACAGGGGGCGGACTGAAGCTTTCTTT.

This clonotype was seen a handful of times. The chain uses TRBV6-1 and TRBJ2-3; TRBD2 matches 11 bases. The CDR3 covers 15 residues. The V segment lost 9 bases and the J segment 4 bases; nucleotides outside the gene matches: 9. Germline V gives CDR1 MNHNS, CDR2 SASEGT. CDR3 amino acids: CASRLAGGWADTQYF. The CDR3 DNA follows: TGTGCCAGTCGGCTAGCGGGAGGATGGGCAGATACGCAGTATTTT.

V is TRBV12-3 or TRBV12-4 and J is TRBJ2-5, with a weak D call TRBD2 (5 bases). The CDR3 extends over 13 amino acids. V was cut by 2 bases and J by 6 bases, with 10 bases left in between. The CDR3: CASSLSASKTQYF. As DNA, the CDR3 is TGTGCCAGCAGTTTAAGTGCTAGCAAGACCCAGTACTTC.

This clonotype occurred many times. J is TRBJ2-4 and V is TRBV3-1; D might be TRBD1 (5 bases). V was clipped by 1 base and J by 6 bases, with 10 bases between them. Germline CDR1 reads LGHDT; CDR2 reads YNNKEL (reference sequence). This CDR3 region has 14 residues. The CDR3 region is CASSQGTGPNIQYF. CDR3 DNA sequence: TGTGCCAGCAGCCAAGGAACAGGACCAAACATTCAGTACTTC.

This clonotype was seen a handful of times. The V gene is TRBV3-1, the J gene TRBJ1-4; D not certain. Germline loops: CDR1 LGHDT, CDR2 YNNKEL (reference sequence). The V gene lost 7 bases and the J gene lost 7 bases, with 10 bases spanning the gap. The CDR3 totals 12 residues. The CDR3 nucleotides are TGTGCCAGCACCAACACTCGTGAAAAACTGTTTTTT. Its protein product is CASTNTREKLFF.

This clonotype was counted a few times. V gene TRBV7-2 combines with J gene TRBJ2-7; D gene uncertain. The V gene's germline CDR1 is SGHTA and CDR2 FQGNSA. With 4 bases removed from V and 1 base from J, the gap between germline ends came to 5 bases. The CDR3 covers 12 residues. CDR3 loop: CASSYPSYEQYF. Written as DNA, the CDR3 is TGTGCCAGCAGCTACCCATCCTACGAGCAGTACTTC. Looking up the rest from reference TRBV7-2 and TRBJ2-7 gives the full variable domain: GAGVSQSPSNKVTEKGKDVELRCDPISGHTALYWYRQSLGQGLEFLIYFQGNSAPDKSGLPSDRFSAERTGGSVSTLTIQRTQQEDSAVYLCASSYPSYEQYFGPGTRLTVT.

The chain is built from TRBV5-1 and TRBJ1-5; D is unresolved. This CDR3 contains 14 residues. Germline-derived CDR1 and CDR2 are SGHRS and YFSETQ. With 9 bases removed from V and 3 bases from J, the gap between germline ends came to 16 bases. The CDR3, as DNA: TGCGCCACCGCGGGAGGCTTTTACAATCAGCCCCAGCATTTT. It encodes CATAGGFYNQPQHF.

This chain links TRBV3-1 with TRBJ2-6, with 13 bases fitting TRBD2. This CDR3 has 17 amino acids. Germline V lookup: CDR1 LGHDT, CDR2 YNNKEL (reference sequence). Trimming at V came to 3 bases and at J to 2 bases, leaving 1 base not matched to a gene. The CDR3: CASSHGLAGAGANVLTF. In DNA, the CDR3 is TGTGCCAGCAGCCACGGACTAGCGGGAGCTGGGGCCAACGTCCTGACTTTC.

The V call is TRBV4-1, the J call TRBJ1-4; D possibly corresponds to TRBD1 (6 bases). The V gene lost 5 bases and the J gene lost 6 bases, with 16 bases spanning the gap. This CDR3 has 15 amino acids. Germline V gives CDR1 MGHRA, CDR2 YSYEKL. CDR3 region: CASSKGGVGDEKLFF. The CDR3 DNA follows: TGCGCCAGCAGCAAAGGGGGGGTAGGGGATGAAAAACTGTTTTTT.

The chain combines TRBV6-5 with TRBJ2-1; the D is unclear. This CDR3 is 14 amino acids long. The V end was cut by 6 bases, the J end by 7 bases, with 16 bases between. Germline-derived CDR1 and CDR2 are MNHEY and SVGAGI. CDR3 sequence (DNA): TGTGCCAGCAGGACTTCCCTCGGTCATAATGAGCAGTTCTTC. Translating it yields CASRTSLGHNEQFF.

This clonotype was picked up many times. This rearrangement joins TRBV9 to TRBJ2-3; D could derive from TRBD1 or TRBD2 (6 bases each). Germline-derived CDR1 and CDR2 are SGDLS and YYNGEE. The CDR3 contains 16 residues. V was pared by 3 bases and J by 0 bases, with 14 bases between. The CDR3 DNA sequence: TGTGCCAGCAGCGCGGGGGCTACCCTTAGCACAGATACGCAGTATTTT. Amino acids: CASSAGATLSTDTQYF. Supplemented by reference TRBV9 and TRBJ2-3, the full variable domain reads DSGVTQTPKHLITATGQRVTLRCSPRSGDLSVYWYQQSLDQGLQFLIQYYNGEERAKGNILERFSAQQFPDLHSELNLSSLELGDSALYFCASSAGATLSTDTQYFGPGTRLTVL.

This clonotype came up a few times. The chain is built from TRBV7-2 and TRBJ2-2; 16 bases are shared with TRBD2. The CDR3 has 18 residues. Trimming cost V 3 bases and J 4 bases; bases outside gene matches: 5. Germline values: CDR1 SGHTA, CDR2 FQGNSA. CDR3 nucleotide sequence: TGTGCCAGCAGCTTGGGACTAGCGGGAGGGCCAGGCACCGGGGAGCTGTTTTTT. It specifies CASSLGLAGGPGTGELFF. The full variable domain, completed using reference TRBV7-2 and TRBJ2-2, is GAGVSQSPSNKVTEKGKDVELRCDPISGHTALYWYRQSLGQGLEFLIYFQGNSAPDKSGLPSDRFSAERTGGSVSTLTIQRTQQEDSAVYLCASSLGLAGGPGTGELFFGEGSRLTVL.

This clonotype was seen more than once but under ten times. This chain connects TRBV7-9 to TRBJ2-7; D possibly corresponds to TRBD2 (6 bases). Germline V CDR1 and CDR2: SEHNR, FQNEAQ (reference sequence). The CDR3 length is 13 residues. With 1 base removed from V and 5 bases from J, the gap between germline ends came to 9 bases. This chain's CDR3 is CASSLVLADEQYF. In DNA form, the CDR3 reads TGTGCCAGCAGCTTAGTACTAGCTGACGAGCAGTACTTC.